The rows below give T cell receptor beta chains drawn from one sample of a study of metastatic and nonmetastatic thyroid tumors. MiXCR reprocessed the PCR reads for TCRdb. The sample lists about 85,000 clones, approximately 9% occurring once. Sequencing was performed on blood. These receptors all come from a female donor with papillary thyroid cancer or a benign thyroid nodule (not recorded which). Some clones in this sample may be carry-over from other donors' samples. The CDR3 runs from the conserved cysteine through the conserved F or W. Fields, in order: V gene, clone size, D gene, J gene, CDR3 protein, CDR3 DNA. A D gene is named only where the DNA matches it firmly. The size field is filled for only some rows; it gives once, few, many or a size class.

V: TRBV18; size: many; D: .; J: TRBJ2-5; CDR3: CASSPTIQETQYF; DNA: TGTGCCAGCTCACCGACAATCCAAGAGACCCAGTACTTC
V: TRBV20-1; size: many; D: TRBD2; J: TRBJ2-3; CDR3: CTTPGLAPNTQYF; DNA: TGCACTACCCCGGGACTAGCGCCTAATACGCAGTATTTT
V: TRBV4-2; size: many; D: .; J: TRBJ1-3; CDR3: CASSQRLSEGNTIYF; DNA: TGTGCCAGCAGCCAAAGACTTTCTGAGGGAAACACCATATATTTT
V: TRBV5-1; size: few; D: .; J: TRBJ1-5; CDR3: CASSLGSNQPQHF; DNA: TGCGCCAGCAGCTTGGGGAGCAATCAGCCCCAGCATTTT
V: TRBV11-1; size: many; D: .; J: TRBJ2-7; CDR3: CASSSTPRQYF; DNA: TGTGCCAGCAGCTCAACACCGAGGCAGTACTTC
V: TRBV20-1; size: many; D: .; J: TRBJ2-7; CDR3: CSARWGTGYEQYF; DNA: TGCAGTGCTAGATGGGGGACGGGGTACGAGCAGTACTTC
V: TRBV11-2; size: .; D: .; J: TRBJ2-3; CDR3: CASSLDKSLEGNLVTDTQYF; DNA: TGTGCCAGCAGCTTAGATAAATCCCTGGAGGGTAATTTGGTCACAGATACGCAGTATTTT
V: TRBV18; size: many; D: .; J: TRBJ2-3; CDR3: CASSPSRGTDTQYF; DNA: TGTGCCAGCTCACCATCGCGGGGCACAGATACGCAGTATTTT
V: TRBV6-4; size: .; D: .; J: TRBJ1-3; CDR3: CASLWGPTGSPGNTIYF; DNA: TGTGCCAGCCTTTGGGGCCCCACAGGGAGCCCTGGAAACACCATATATTTT
V: TRBV24-1; size: many; D: .; J: TRBJ1-5; CDR3: CATPPRSPDGNQPQHF; DNA: TGTGCCACCCCCCCCAGGTCCCCCGACGGAAATCAGCCCCAGCATTTT
V: TRBV27; size: .; D: .; J: TRBJ1-2; CDR3: CASSFRTDLFNYGYTF; DNA: TGTGCCAGCAGTTTCAGGACAGACCTCTTCAACTATGGCTACACCTTC
V: TRBV9; size: many; D: .; J: TRBJ1-3; CDR3: CASSPRTVGNTIYF; DNA: TGTGCCAGCAGCCCAAGGACGGTTGGAAACACCATATATTTT
V: TRBV5-6; size: few; D: .; J: TRBJ1-5; CDR3: CASRRGWEGNQPQHF; DNA: TGTGCCAGCAGGAGAGGATGGGAGGGAAATCAGCCCCAGCATTTT
V: TRBV20-1; size: many; D: .; J: TRBJ2-6; CDR3: CSAPPGSGANVLTF; DNA: TGCAGTGCTCCGCCGGGGTCTGGGGCCAACGTCCTGACTTTC
V: TRBV4-2; size: many; D: .; J: TRBJ2-7; CDR3: CASSQGAFFEQYF; DNA: TGTGCCAGCAGCCAGGGGGCCTTTTTCGAGCAGTACTTC
V: TRBV4-1; size: .; D: .; J: TRBJ1-5; CDR3: CASSPNLARGNQPQHF; DNA: TGCGCCAGCAGCCCCAATTTGGCAAGGGGCAATCAGCCCCAGCATTTT
V: TRBV28; size: many; D: .; J: TRBJ1-2; CDR3: CASSFGAEVNSYTF; DNA: TGTGCCAGCAGTTTCGGGGCAGAAGTTAACAGCTACACCTTC
V: TRBV6-1; size: many; D: TRBD1; J: TRBJ1-2; CDR3: CASSAGTGDYYGYTF; DNA: TGTGCCAGCAGTGCCGGGACAGGGGACTACTATGGCTACACCTTC
V: TRBV6-4; size: few; D: .; J: TRBJ2-3; CDR3: CASSDTTWGGTDTQYF; DNA: TGCGCCAGCAGTGACACTACATGGGGCGGCACAGATACGCAGTATTTT
V: TRBV12-3/TRBV12-4; size: many; D: TRBD1; J: TRBJ2-7; CDR3: CASSLGQDYEQYF; DNA: TGTGCCAGCAGTCTTGGACAGGACTACGAGCAGTACTTC
V: TRBV19; size: many; D: .; J: TRBJ2-7; CDR3: CARLSEQYF; DNA: TGTGCTAGGCTGTCCGAGCAGTACTTC
V: TRBV30; size: many; D: .; J: TRBJ2-4; CDR3: CAWSEKGGSIQYF; DNA: TGTGCCTGGAGTGAGAAGGGCGGGTCCATTCAGTACTTC
V: TRBV6-5; size: many; D: TRBD1; J: TRBJ2-7; CDR3: CASSYLLTGGITYEQYF; DNA: TGTGCCAGCAGTTACCTCCTTACAGGGGGTATAACCTACGAGCAGTACTTC
V: TRBV28; size: many; D: .; J: TRBJ1-1; CDR3: CASSVLGALKQNTEAFF; DNA: TGTGCCAGCAGTGTACTTGGGGCCCTCAAGCAGAACACTGAAGCTTTCTTT
V: TRBV11-1; size: few; D: .; J: TRBJ1-1; CDR3: CASSMREVGGNTEAFF; DNA: TGTGCCAGCAGCATGCGCGAAGTGGGCGGGAACACTGAAGCTTTCTTT
V: TRBV11-2; size: many; D: .; J: TRBJ2-2; CDR3: CASTSRLGNTGELFF; DNA: TGTGCCAGCACCTCAAGGCTGGGGAACACCGGGGAGCTGTTTTTT
V: TRBV24-1; size: .; D: TRBD2; J: TRBJ2-2; CDR3: CATSDHRLAANTGELFF; DNA: TGTGCCACCAGTGACCACCGACTAGCCGCCAACACCGGGGAGCTGTTTTTT
V: TRBV27; size: once; D: .; J: TRBJ2-5; CDR3: CASSYNPGIGETQYF; DNA: TGTGCCAGCAGTTACAATCCTGGGATAGGGGAGACCCAGTACTTC
V: TRBV5-1; size: many; D: TRBD1; J: TRBJ1-6; CDR3: CASQVGDRGNSPLHF; DNA: TGCGCCAGCCAGGTCGGGGACAGGGGGAATTCACCCCTCCACTTT
V: TRBV5-1; size: .; D: TRBD2; J: TRBJ2-5; CDR3: CASSLSGLARETQYF; DNA: TGCGCCAGCAGCCTCTCGGGACTAGCGAGGGAGACCCAGTACTTC
V: TRBV10-3; size: many; D: .; J: TRBJ1-6; CDR3: CAISDPDNRDNSPLHF; DNA: TGTGCCATCAGTGACCCAGACAATCGGGATAATTCACCCCTCCACTTT
V: TRBV27; size: many; D: .; J: TRBJ2-5; CDR3: CASRPRDHQETQYF; DNA: TGTGCCAGCAGGCCTCGCGACCATCAAGAGACCCAGTACTTC
V: TRBV9; size: .; D: .; J: TRBJ1-1; CDR3: CASSVALGTEAFF; DNA: TGTGCCAGCAGCGTAGCTCTGGGCACTGAAGCTTTCTTT
V: TRBV4-2; size: many; D: TRBD1; J: TRBJ2-6; CDR3: CASSQDGTGVSGANVLTF; DNA: TGTGCCAGCAGCCAGGACGGGACAGGGGTCTCTGGGGCCAACGTCCTGACTTTC
V: TRBV10-3; size: many; D: .; J: TRBJ2-7; CDR3: CAINWDGSYEQYF; DNA: TGTGCCATCAACTGGGACGGGTCCTACGAGCAGTACTTC
V: TRBV5-6; size: many; D: .; J: TRBJ1-5; CDR3: CASSYRGTGNQPQHF; DNA: TGTGCCAGCAGCTACCGAGGGACGGGAAATCAGCCCCAGCATTTT
V: TRBV7-2; size: many; D: .; J: TRBJ2-7; CDR3: CASSLVAGVEQYF; DNA: TGTGCCAGCAGCTTAGTGGCAGGGGTCGAGCAGTACTTC
V: TRBV20-1; size: few; D: .; J: TRBJ1-5; CDR3: CSARRQGNQPQHF; DNA: TGCAGTGCTAGGAGGCAGGGAAATCAGCCCCAGCATTTT
V: TRBV4-1; size: many; D: .; J: TRBJ2-6; CDR3: CASSHRTLRSGANVLTF; DNA: TGCGCCAGCAGCCACCGCACCCTTCGCTCTGGGGCCAACGTCCTGACTTTC
V: TRBV7-3; size: many; D: .; J: TRBJ2-2; CDR3: CASSLFDTANTGELFF; DNA: TGTGCCAGCAGCTTATTTGACACCGCGAACACCGGGGAGCTGTTTTTT
V: TRBV9; size: many; D: TRBD1; J: TRBJ1-1; CDR3: CASSVTPGTGEAFF; DNA: TGTGCCAGCAGCGTAACCCCCGGGACAGGTGAAGCTTTCTTT
V: TRBV4-2; size: many; D: .; J: TRBJ2-3; CDR3: CASSQEPVGGTDTQYF; DNA: TGTGCCAGCAGTCAAGAGCCAGTAGGTGGCACAGATACGCAGTATTTT
V: TRBV29-1; size: many; D: TRBD1; J: TRBJ2-3; CDR3: CSVAGQDRTDTQYF; DNA: TGCAGCGTCGCTGGACAGGACCGCACAGATACGCAGTATTTT
V: TRBV12-3/TRBV12-4; size: few; D: .; J: TRBJ1-5; CDR3: CASSLSGGHQPQHF; DNA: TGTGCCAGCAGTTTATCCGGGGGCCATCAGCCCCAGCATTTT
V: TRBV28; size: many; D: .; J: TRBJ2-2; CDR3: CASSLWLAGELFF; DNA: TGTGCCAGCAGTTTATGGTTGGCAGGGGAGCTGTTTTTT
V: TRBV4-1; size: many; D: .; J: TRBJ2-4; CDR3: CASSQGSGVAKNIQYF; DNA: TGCGCCAGCAGCCAAGGGAGCGGCGTAGCCAAAAACATTCAGTACTTC
V: TRBV6-1; size: many; D: .; J: TRBJ2-5; CDR3: CASTNVQDGAQYF; DNA: TGTGCCAGCACTAATGTCCAGGATGGGGCCCAGTACTTC
V: TRBV18; size: many; D: TRBD1; J: TRBJ2-1; CDR3: CASSPMAGTGDNEQFF; DNA: TGTGCCAGCTCACCCATGGCCGGGACAGGAGACAATGAGCAGTTCTTC
V: TRBV7-9; size: .; D: TRBD2; J: TRBJ2-5; CDR3: CASSLTSGEETQYF; DNA: TGTGCCAGCAGCTTGACTAGCGGAGAAGAGACCCAGTACTTC
V: TRBV2; size: .; D: TRBD1; J: TRBJ1-2; CDR3: CASRAGTGGYGYTF; DNA: TGTGCCAGCAGGGCCGGGACAGGGGGCTATGGCTACACCTTC
V: TRBV3-1; size: many; D: .; J: TRBJ2-3; CDR3: CASSRTRGDTQYF; DNA: TGTGCCAGCAGCCGAACCCGGGGGGATACGCAGTATTTT
V: TRBV28; size: many; D: TRBD1; J: TRBJ2-5; CDR3: CASRGTGAFWAQYF; DNA: TGTGCCAGCAGGGGGACAGGGGCATTCTGGGCCCAGTACTTC
V: TRBV6-2/TRBV6-3; size: once; D: TRBD1; J: TRBJ1-6; CDR3: CASRHRQGDNSPLHF; DNA: TGTGCCAGCAGACACCGACAGGGGGACAACTCGCCCCTCCACTTT
V: TRBV6-2/TRBV6-3; size: many; D: .; J: TRBJ2-5; CDR3: CASSPPILTGRRETQYF; DNA: TGTGCCAGCAGTCCCCCGATCTTGACAGGGAGGAGGGAGACCCAGTACTTC
V: TRBV2; size: many; D: .; J: TRBJ2-6; CDR3: CASSQPGLGANVLTF; DNA: TGTGCCAGCTCACAACCGGGGTTGGGGGCCAACGTCCTGACTTTC
V: TRBV10-3; size: many; D: .; J: TRBJ2-4; CDR3: CAISRTEGNIQYF; DNA: TGTGCCATCAGTCGGACTGAGGGAAACATTCAGTACTTC
V: TRBV24-1; size: many; D: .; J: TRBJ2-3; CDR3: CATSERGTDTQYF; DNA: TGTGCCACCAGTGAGCGGGGCACAGATACGCAGTATTTT
V: TRBV7-2; size: many; D: .; J: TRBJ2-7; CDR3: CASSWGVRTPYEQYF; DNA: TGTGCCAGCAGCTGGGGGGTGCGGACTCCCTACGAGCAGTACTTC
V: TRBV20-1; size: many; D: .; J: TRBJ1-5; CDR3: CSAREGWSGSNQPQHF; DNA: TGCAGTGCTAGAGAAGGGTGGTCAGGGAGCAATCAGCCCCAGCATTTT